This T cell receptor beta chain was captured in a study of cytomegalovirus exposure and HLA in healthy donors. Findings and caveats of the study: In presence/absence analyses, roughly uniform sequencing depth across donors was assumed. Common viral pathogens seemed to be connected with several of the most significant clusters, according to a later analysis.

Both 60 Vbeta primers and 13 Jbeta primers went into the PCR. This table comes from immunoSEQ multiplex PCR, and its TCRdb copy is limited to in-frame clones, with some not included. The table includes 160,000 or so clones, around 80% detected once. Concerning this clone: What it recognizes is unknown.

Between the trimmed V and J ends, which lost 4 bases and 6 bases, there was a span of 16 bases. The CDR3 contains 14 residues. The germline gives CDR1 SGHTS, CDR2 YDEGEE. The source of this sequence is a man aged 40-49 years in good health and CMV-seronegative. The chain carries TRBV5-8 and TRBJ1-1, with a tentative D call TRBD1 (6 bases). Sequenced input: PBMCs. The CDR3 region is CASSPRAGAAEAFF. The CDR3 DNA reads as TGTGCCAGCAGCCCACGAGCGGGGGCCGCTGAAGCTTTCTTT. The whole variable domain, remainder taken from reference TRBV5-8 and TRBJ1-1, is EAGVTQSPTHLIKTRGQQATLRCSPISGHTSVYWYQQALGLGLQFLLWYDEGEERNRGNFPPRFSGRQFPNYSSELNVNALELEDSALYLCASSPRAGAAEAFFGQGTRLTVV.